This TCR beta chain appears in the sequencing data of a study of metastatic and nonmetastatic thyroid tumors (dated by TCRdb to 2018 to 2020). Turning to the overall study: For patients with malignant and with benign thyroid disease, the researchers compared repertoires between peripheral blood samples and tumor or nodule tissue samples. The full study reports these points: In both blood and tumor samples, TCR beta diversity was reported to be significantly higher in malignant tumors than in benign nodules.

Notes on this clone: No cognate antigen has been identified for it. No much larger clone is present one base from it, and per-base qualities are unavailable.

Library preparation employed PCR. The sample was run on an Illumina HiSeq 4000. High-throughput sequencing was used to profile the TCR beta-chain CDR3 region of each patient. In the authors' own workflow: The researchers built a classifier to tell apart papillary thyroid cancer patients with distant metastasis, based on CDR3 differences among clinicopathological groups. Repertoire diversity was assessed with the Shannon index, and tumor-blood repertoire similarity with the Morisita-Horn index. TCRdb reran the public reads through fastp at Q25 and MiXCR, keeping productive beta chains. These V and J calls are TCRdb output, not the study's own analysis. Here the sample has some 23,000 clones; approximately 22% occur a single time. The ten largest clones capture approximately 13% of the sample. No treatment had been received by any patient before thyroid surgery. Using T-cell receptor beta sequencing, the researchers looked back retrospectively at clinical samples from patients, gathered between the early 2010s and the late 2010s.

This sequence was found in a female donor with papillary thyroid cancer or a benign thyroid nodule (not recorded which). Some clones in this sample may be carry-over from other donors' samples. Material: tumor tissue.

The nucleotide sequence reads as follows: TGTGCCACCCGAACTAGCGGGACAGATACGCAGTATTTT. Translated, it reads CATRTSGTDTQYF. Recombination linked TRBV24-1 to TRBJ2-3; 9 of the junction bases match TRBD2. The CDR3 spans 13 residues, from the cysteine through the phenylalanine. The sequence is cut down to CDR3 DNA, 39 bases in frame from base 1. CDR1 and CDR2 (KGHDR, SFDVKD) derive from the germline V gene. The germline V end is reduced by 9 bases and the J end by 3 bases; junction bases left unmatched: 3.